This T cell receptor (beta chain) appears in the sequencing data of a study of blood T cell repertoires in COVID-19. Background on the study: Spain, Italy and the United States supplied samples that represented acute and convalescent COVID-19. PBMCs, B-cell-depleted T cells, or T cells were the source of the cDNA or gDNA that made up the material.

Participants were aged about 18 to 89 years from 20 to 30 US areas. Cohorts were based on clinical histories the participants reported. Libraries were prepared by immunoSEQ multiplex PCR; TCRdb keeps only in-frame clonotypes and omits some of them. The sample records about 330,000 clones, more than 85% being singletons. Germline lookup yields CDR1 SGHVS and CDR2 FNYEAQ. The V and J ends lost 1 base and 3 bases, in that order; junction bases with no gene match: 10. This CDR3 spans 18 amino acids. The clonotype was recovered from a woman in her twenties or thirties who had recovered from COVID-19. The rearrangement uses TRBV7-6 and TRBJ1-3, with 9 nucleotides matching TRBD1. The material sequenced was PBMCs or T cells enriched from blood (not recorded which). This CDR3 is CASSLESGTGNFGNTIYF. The DNA of the CDR3 is TGTGCCAGCAGCTTAGAATCCGGGACAGGGAATTTTGGAAACACCATATATTTT.